The subject of this entry is one T cell receptor beta chain. The PCR had 60 Vbeta and 13 Jbeta primers. The data were produced by immunoSEQ multiplex PCR, yet TCRdb's version contains in-frame clones alone and is incomplete. The sample carries around 150,000 clones, approximately 77% recorded once. The sample comes from a study of cytomegalovirus exposure and HLA in healthy donors. CDR3 length: 15 residues. Germline V gene sequence: CDR1 MNHEY, CDR2 SMNVEV (reference sequence). The V segment lost 4 bases and the J segment 5 bases; nucleotides outside the gene matches: 8. This clonotype originated in a male donor in good health and CMV-seropositive. V and J are TRBV27 and TRBJ2-1, with TRBD2 matching over 7 bases. Sequencing input: PBMCs. The CDR3 DNA reads TGTGCCAGCAGTTACTTAGCGGGTCGTAACAATGAGCAGTTCTTC. It specifies CASSYLAGRNNEQFF.